Below, one TCR beta chain is given with its context. The CDR3 covers 16 residues. Germline V lookup: CDR1 LNHDA, CDR2 SQIVND (reference sequence). After removal of 2 bases from V and 0 bases from J, the junction contained 4 bases not matched to a gene. This entry belongs to a study of blood T cell repertoires in COVID-19. As for the study in general: T cells, B-cell-depleted T cells, or PBMCs supplied cDNA or gDNA.

Data came from immunoSEQ multiplex PCR; TCRdb stores just in-frame clones and leaves some out. This table holds approximately 390,000 clones, around 87% found once. Participant-given clinical history determined each cohort assignment. Each recovered donor of Cohort 3 presented with two negative PCRs, clearance, or symptom resolution. The V and J genes are TRBV19 and TRBJ2-1; 7 bases map to TRBD2. The sequencing input was PBMCs or T cells enriched from blood (not recorded which). The receptor was isolated from a woman aged 50 to 60 who had recovered from COVID-19. This CDR3 is CASSISGGFSYNEQFF. CDR3 coding DNA: TGTGCCAGTAGTATATCGGGGGGATTCTCCTACAATGAGCAGTTCTTC.